This T cell receptor beta chain comes out of a study of blood T cell repertoires in COVID-19. Turning to the study itself: Both acute and convalescent COVID-19 samples were obtained from the United States, Italy and Spain. T cells, B-cell-depleted T cells, or PBMCs provided the cDNA or gDNA that served as material.

Germline V lookup: CDR1 MRHNA, CDR2 SNTAGT. The CDR3 runs 15 residues. Trimming removed 2 bases at V and 0 bases at J, with 8 bases between. Authors' methods: Nucleated cell counts were estimated from reference gene primer amplification. TCRdb keeps only in-frame clones here, not all; method: immunoSEQ multiplex PCR. That table supplies the V and J calls and clone size; D and trimming were determined from the DNA. The profile shows a few hundred thousand clones, approximately 89% of them singletons. Only a few counts were recorded for this clone. Seattle patients were enrolled while actively infected and followed longitudinally.

The chain carries TRBV6-4 and TRBJ1-3; D gene uncertain. The TCR sequence derives from a woman aged 30 to 39 with COVID-19, enrolled during active disease. Sequenced sample: peripheral blood. The CDR3 DNA reads TGTGCCAGCAGTGACGAGGCTGACTCTGGAAACACCATATATTTT. As protein: CASSDEADSGNTIYF.